This T cell receptor (beta chain) was recovered during a study of shared clonotypes between healthy human individuals (dated by TCRdb to the early 2020s). The study in broad terms: The cohort included three men and a couple of women between 18 and 49 years of age. For each donor, three plates each were used for CD4 naive and CD4 memory, two plates were used for CD8 naive, and one plate was used for CD8 memory. Blood TCR repertoires of several healthy adults were deeply sequenced to estimate repertoire size and the extent of clonotype sharing between individuals. To increase sequencing depth and limit assay-specific biases, different laboratories used diverse techniques to prepare libraries and sequence TCR repertoires. Leukapheresis yielded between about 0.8 and 8.9 billion PBMCs per donor.

Of note for this clone: Its recognized antigen is unknown. The input lacks base qualities; no much larger clone sits a single base away.

Using the deep immunoSEQ assay, multiplex PCR amplified TCR CDR3 regions from genomic DNA. Extracted genomic DNA from each cell subset was spread evenly across all wells of several immunoSEQ 96-well plates, with each plate serving as a replicate. For sorted subsets, around 200 ng genomic DNA, equal to about 30,000 T cell genomes, was loaded into each replicate PCR. The purified libraries were quantified using a Qubit 3.0 fluorometer, sized with a Bioanalyzer 2100, and then quantified again using the KAPA Library Quantification kit. A separate single-read 150-cycle Illumina NextSeq 550 flow cell was used to sequence each immunoSEQ 96-well plate. In the original analysis: Because the immunoSEQ output held only junctional sequences and lacked quality scores, the filtering could not match the filtering applied to full-length reads. Sequences were annotated with PyIR, a Python wrapper for IgBLAST v1.9, using IMGT germline references to assign V/J genes and CDR3. Reads were removed for weak V/J assignments (E-value above 1e-6), missing CDR3, stop codons, out-of-frame junctions, or ambiguous translated residues. V3J clonotypes were defined as sequences sharing an identical inferred V gene, J gene, and CDR3 amino acid sequence. To compute the percentage overlap between repertoires, the number of shared unique clonotypes was divided by the size of the smaller repertoire. Three approaches were used to assess repertoire richness: RTK rarefaction, the Chao1 estimator, and Recon v2.1 estimates of unobserved clonotypes. For all TCRbeta clonotypes obtained by the gDNA method from a handful of donors, generation probabilities were computed with OLGA. In its TCRdb copy, this immuneACCESS table keeps in-frame sequences only and misses some clones. Where compared with another copy, unresolved V genes explain less than half of these, and the others have no known cause. V and J calls and clone size come straight from that table; D and trimming were deduced from the DNA. This sample lists some 1.4 million clones; around 95% were detected once. The top ten clonotypes cover roughly 1.2% of the sample.

The CDR3 goes from the cysteine to the phenylalanine over 14 residues. The retained sequence is limited to the CDR3, 42 bases, with the frame set at the first base. The junction shows trimming of 6 bases on V and 5 bases on J, and the gene matches do not reach 7 bases of it. CDR1 and CDR2 are drawn from the germline V gene (reference sequence): SEHNR, FQNEAQ. Results the study describes overall, beyond this receptor: Incomplete sequencing was indicated by rarefaction of sorted-subset datasets, despite the large sequencing depth. Sampling was restricted to blood, and TCR repertoires in tissues likely differ from the TCR repertoires found in blood. Higher generation probabilities were observed for clonotypes shared by all four sorted-subset donors than for non-shared clonotypes. The genetic and exposure-history diversity represented was limited by the small number of donors. Estimated clonotype richness was generally larger for naive than for memory subsets. Pairwise subsampling led to the expectation that sequencing depth would affect the degree of clonotype sharing among donors. About 5% of naive CD4, around 3.6% of naive CD8, roughly 2.4% of memory CD4, and about 0.4% of memory CD8 clonotypes were shared across several donors.

The donors were healthy, HIV-negative adults with no recently reported acute infections or vaccinations. Every donor was a Caucasian adult living in Nashville, Tennessee, USA. CD4+ T cells were enriched by magnetic negative selection; naive cells were then positively selected on CD45RA, and the negative fraction formed the memory subset. Blood was obtained by leukapheresis, after which PBMCs were separated by Ficoll-Histopaque density gradient centrifugation and cryopreserved in liquid nitrogen vapor phase. Purity and quantity of every magnetically sorted T cell population were checked by analytical flow cytometry. From each sorted fraction, genomic DNA was isolated and quantified by UV absorbance on a Nanodrop 2000c.

The source is a young man in good health. Sequenced material: naive CD4+ T cells sorted from blood. Reading the label with the study, this specimen's cell subset or site is: CD45RA+ positively selected. The sequence is built from TRBV7-9 and TRBJ2-5; TRBD1 aligns with 9 central bases. This receptor carries the CDR3 CASREWDREETQYF. The base sequence is TGTGCCAGCAGAGAATGGGACAGGGAGGAGACCCAGTACTTC.